This T cell receptor (beta chain) originates from a study of CD8+ T cells in alopecia areata. Whole-study context: Tofacitinib therapy lasting 6 to 18 months was followed by 6 months off drug.

After removal of 6 bases from V and 4 bases from J, the junction contained 5 bases not matched to a gene. Germline values: CDR1 KGHSH, CDR2 LQKENI. This CDR3 has 13 amino acids. On this clone itself: As yet, its antigen is unknown.

TCR sequencing used cDNA made by reverse transcription of extracted RNA. The protocol was immunoSEQ multiplex PCR, while the TCRdb copy is restricted to in-frame clones and leaves out a portion. The sample carries about 260,000 clones, roughly 60% recorded once. Points from the study as a whole: Tofacitinib yielded significantly lower scalp clonality and fewer expanded CD8+ clones among the top 100.

Regarding treatment: oral pan-JAK inhibitor, 5-10 mg twice daily. Samples from alopecia areata patients were lesional scalp punch biopsies and peripheral blood. Sequenced here: CD4+ T cells sorted from blood, sampled at week 52, from a patient treated with tofacitinib. The chain has TRBV18 and TRBJ1-1, with 7 bases aligning to TRBD1. The source is a human donor with alopecia areata. The CDR3 sequence: CASSPYRGTEAFF. The CDR3 coding sequence is TGTGCCAGCTCGCCTTACAGGGGCACTGAAGCTTTCTTT.